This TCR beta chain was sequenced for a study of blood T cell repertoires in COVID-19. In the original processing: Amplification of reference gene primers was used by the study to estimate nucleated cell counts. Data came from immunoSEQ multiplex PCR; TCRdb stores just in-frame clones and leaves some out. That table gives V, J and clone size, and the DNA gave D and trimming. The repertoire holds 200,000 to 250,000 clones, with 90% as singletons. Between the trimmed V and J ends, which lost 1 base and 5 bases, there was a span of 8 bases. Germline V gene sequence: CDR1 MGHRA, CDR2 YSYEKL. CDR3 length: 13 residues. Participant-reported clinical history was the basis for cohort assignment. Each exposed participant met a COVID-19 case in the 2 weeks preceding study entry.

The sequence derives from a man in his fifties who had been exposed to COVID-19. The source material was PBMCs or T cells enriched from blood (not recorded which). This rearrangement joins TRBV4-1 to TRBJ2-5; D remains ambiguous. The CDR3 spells CASSQVERETQYF. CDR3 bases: TGCGCCAGCAGCCAAGTTGAGAGGGAGACCCAGTACTTC.